One sample yielded the 4 T cell receptor beta chains listed below, sequenced in a study of cytomegalovirus exposure and HLA in healthy donors (dated by TCRdb to 2016 to 2017). Library preparation was by the immunoSEQ multiplex PCR assay. For the multiplex PCR, a mixture combining 60 forward primers for TCR Vbeta segments and 13 reverse primers for TCR Jbeta segments was used. Drawn from immuneACCESS, this table holds only the in-frame rearrangements with V and J called that TCRdb kept. Clones are partly lost; checked studies trace under half to an unresolved V gene and leave the rest unexplained. In this sample the table shows about 150,000 clones, approximately 86% of which occur a single time. 6.6% of the sample comes from the top ten. Sequenced input: PBMCs. These receptors were taken from a woman aged 45-59 years in good health and CMV-seropositive.

The CDR3 protein is CASSGNTEAFF. CDR3 coding DNA: TGTGCCAGCAGCGGGAACACTGAAGCTTTCTTT. The rearrangement uses TRBV6-6 and TRBJ1-1; no definite D call. The germline V gene encodes CDR1 MNHNY and CDR2 SVGAGI (reference sequence). This CDR3 has 11 residues. The V end was cut by 6 bases, the J end by 1 base, with 3 bases between.

The chain links TRBV6-5 to TRBJ1-1, with D possibly matching TRBD1 (6 bases). This CDR3 is 16 amino acids long. Per the germline V gene, CDR1 is MNHEY and CDR2 is SVGAGI. V was cut by 1 base and J by 5 bases, with 17 bases left in between. CDR3 protein: CASSYFASGTRTEAFF. In DNA form, the CDR3 reads TGTGCCAGCAGTTACTTTGCCTCCGGGACAAGAACTGAAGCTTTCTTT.

This chain joins TRBV4-3 and TRBJ2-3, with TRBD2 matching 7 bases. The germline CDR1 and CDR2 sequences are LGHNA and YSLEER. The CDR3 contains 15 residues. J was trimmed by 3 bases and V by 0 bases; bases with no gene match: 3. The CDR3 sequence is CASSQEGGRTDTQYF. DNA for the CDR3: TGCGCCAGCAGCCAAGAGGGAGGGAGGACAGATACGCAGTATTTT.

V is TRBV4-3 and J is TRBJ2-4, with D perhaps matching TRBD1 (5 bases). Per the germline V gene, CDR1 is LGHNA and CDR2 is YSLEER. This CDR3 is 16 amino acids long. V lost 4 bases and J 5 bases, leaving 18 bases between the germline ends. The CDR3 loop is CASSLNQGFKENIQYF. CDR3 nucleotides: TGCGCCAGCAGCCTCAATCAGGGTTTCAAGGAAAACATTCAGTACTTC.